Described below is a single T cell receptor beta chain sequence and its context. Reverse transcription used about 0.45 to 1 ug RNA and random hexamers. The amplification used immunoSEQ multiplex PCR on TCR beta CDR3; it spanned 54 Vbeta and 13 Jbeta. TCRdb analysed the immunoSEQ multiplex PCR reads with MiXCR anew, one entry per CDR3 protein. This repertoire shows about 200,000 distinct CDR3 sequences, roughly 92% found once; its top ten account for about 0.15%. CDR3 length: 15 residues. V lost 4 bases and J lost 6; bases outside the gene matches: 9. Germline CDR1 LGHDT, CDR2 YNNKEL (reference sequence). In contrast to the negatively isolated CD8+ and CD4+ T cells, TEMRA cells were FACS-enriched. These data originate in a study of CD8 T cells in Susac syndrome.

The sample was CD8+ T cells from PBMCs. The sequence came from a human donor with multiple sclerosis. The J gene is TRBJ2-1, the V gene TRBV3-1; 7 bases fit TRBD2. The CDR3 spells CASSPGLGEGNEQFF. The DNA for the CDR3 is TGTGCCAGCAGCCCCGGACTAGGGGAGGGCAATGAGCAGTTCTTC.